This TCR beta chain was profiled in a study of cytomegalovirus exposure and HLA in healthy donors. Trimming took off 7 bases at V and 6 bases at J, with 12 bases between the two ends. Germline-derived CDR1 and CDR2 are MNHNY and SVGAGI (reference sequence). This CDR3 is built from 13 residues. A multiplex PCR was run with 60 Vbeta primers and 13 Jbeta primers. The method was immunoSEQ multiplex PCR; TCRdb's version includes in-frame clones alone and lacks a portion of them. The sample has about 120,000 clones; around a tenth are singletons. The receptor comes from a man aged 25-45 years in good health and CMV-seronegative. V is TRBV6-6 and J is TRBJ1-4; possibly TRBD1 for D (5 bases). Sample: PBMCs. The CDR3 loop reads CASMGQNHEKLFF. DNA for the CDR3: TGTGCCAGCATGGGGCAGAATCATGAAAAACTGTTTTTT.